This T cell receptor beta chain was sequenced during a study of blood T cell repertoires in COVID-19 (TCRdb year 2020). Some background on the complete study: Samples covering the acute and convalescent phases of COVID-19 were provided by collaborators in the United States, Italy and Spain. The material from the prospective study consisted of cDNA or gDNA derived from T cells, B-cell-depleted T cells, or PBMCs. The dataset comprised deeply sampled blood TCRbeta repertoires from subjects exposed to, actively infected with, or recovered from COVID-19. A freely available public database, intended as a resource for researchers studying the immune response to SARS-CoV-2, is where the repertoires were released. The samples were drawn from the first 160 participants of the ongoing ImmuneRACE study and from 950 to 1,500 subjects provided by 6 global collaborators. Sample metadata almost always included a de-identified subject ID, COVID-19 status, age in years and sex. Where HLA class I and class II types were available, the types were taken from metadata supplied by the sample provider, not from assay-based typing.

One collaborating source in Seattle enrolled patients while the patients were actively infected and followed the patients over time throughout the course of disease. Collaborating institutions collected whole blood in K2EDTA tubes following their own protocols. For TCRbeta analysis, collaborator samples were shipped as frozen whole blood, as isolated PBMCs, or as DNA extracted from either sample type. Results and caveats for the whole study, not just this receptor: The amount of clinical and demographic metadata varied by source and participant and was provided uncurated.

This clone has a single count. Its antigen is not yet known. No base-level quality is on record; no much larger clone is a single base apart. There are 14 amino acids in the CDR3, from cysteine to phenylalanine inclusive. The read is trimmed to its CDR3 DNA, 42 bases read in frame from base 1. As encoded in the germline V gene (reference sequence), CDR1 is MNHEY while CDR2 is SMNVEV. The V end gives up 0 bases and the J end 6 bases, leaving 2 bases in the junction not matched to a gene. TCRbeta CDR3 regions were amplified from genomic DNA by means of the immunoSEQ Assay, a bias-controlled multiplex PCR. The paper's data handling went like this. Within the assay, amplification of reference gene primers was used to estimate how many nucleated cells each sample contained. Sequence reads were collapsed and filtered to measure the absolute abundance of every unique TCRbeta CDR3 rearrangement. For each sample, productive Simpson clonality was calculated by taking the square root of Simpson's diversity index across productive rearrangements. TCRdb limited this immuneACCESS table to in-frame rearrangements with V and J called. A share of clones is missing; checked studies link under half to unresolved V genes, and the rest is unexplained. The V and J calls and the clone size are those of that table, but D and trimming were determined from the DNA. The sample yields 300,000 to 400,000 clones; about 87% were counted once. The top ten clones comprise roughly 8.9% of the sample.

This clonotype originated in a man aged 25-45 years with COVID-19, enrolled during active disease. The receptor chain draws on TRBV27 and TRBJ2-1; TRBD2 aligns with 7 central bases. Sequenced sample: peripheral blood. At the DNA level, the sequence is TGTGCCAGCAGTTTATCCGGGGGGTTCAATGAGCAGTTCTTC. The encoded protein is CASSLSGGFNEQFF.